The T cell receptor (beta chain) described here comes from a study of control samples from healthy donors and cancer patients. V shed 5 bases and J 3 bases; nucleotides not matched to a gene: 6. This CDR3 is built from 15 residues. Germline V CDR1 and CDR2: MNHEY, SVGAGI. Assay: immunoSEQ multiplex PCR; the TCRdb copy retains only in-frame clones and omits some. The sample records 100,000 to 150,000 clones, 92% being singletons. This clonotype was obtained from a man between 18 and 35 years old in good health. The gene calls are TRBV6-5 and TRBJ1-5, with 8 nucleotides matching TRBD1. Sequences were obtained from blood. CDR3 amino acids: CASSTATGANQPQHF. CDR3 bases: TGTGCCAGCAGTACTGCGACAGGGGCCAATCAGCCCCAGCATTTT.